This T cell receptor beta chain originates from a study of response to subunit inactivated influenza vaccine (dated by TCRdb to the late 2010s). Study-wide context: To follow how T cells responded to a trivalent subunit inactivated influenza vaccine, the researchers relied on deep quantitative profiling of the T cell receptor repertoire. The full study reports these points: The authors proposed that each seasonal influenza vaccination may bring in only a limited number of new T cells.

The CDR3 covers 16 residues, taking in both the cysteine and the phenylalanine. Just the 48-base CDR3 DNA is kept, in frame starting at base 1. Regarding this clonotype: This clone's antigen is unknown. Per-base qualities were not stored, and no clone one base away is much larger.

Library creation used RT-PCR. Sequencing was carried out with an Illumina HiSeq 2500. TCRdb reprocessing: public reads trimmed at Q25 with fastp, clones called with MiXCR, in-frame beta chains kept. CDR3 protein duplicates are merged, each entry listing the most common genes and DNA. This sample holds approximately 490,000 distinct CDR3 sequences; 7.2% were observed only once. The ten most abundant clones make up about an eighth of the sample. The chain was built from TRBV21-1 and TRBJ2-1; the D call TRBD2 from the table was never checked on the DNA. TRBV21-1 is described as a pseudogene. The clonotype originates from a man aged 50 to 69 who received an inactivated influenza vaccine. Donor details come from another sample of the same person, matched by shared clones. This specimen was PBMCs from blood, taken about 23 months after vaccination. The nucleotide sequence reads as follows: TGTGCCAGCAGCAAGGAGCCTAGCGGGAGAAGGGGTGAGCAGTTCTTC. The translation is CASSKEPSGRRGEQFF.